This T cell receptor (beta chain) stems from a study of blood T cell repertoires in COVID-19. The wider study: Spain, Italy and the United States supplied samples that represented acute and convalescent COVID-19. From T cells, B-cell-depleted T cells, or PBMCs came the material, which was cDNA or gDNA.

Original data processing: Researchers report that nucleated cell counts were estimated from reference gene primer amplification. Libraries were prepared by immunoSEQ multiplex PCR; TCRdb keeps only in-frame clonotypes and omits some of them. V and J calls and clone size are as listed in that table; D and trimming were resolved from the DNA. The data show about 140,000 clones, around nine tenths seen once. The ends were cut back, 2 bases at V and 4 bases at J, with 11 bases in the middle. This CDR3 has 14 residues. Per the germline V gene, CDR1 is KGHSH and CDR2 is LQKENI. In this sample, this clone turned up a few times.

V gene TRBV18 combines with J gene TRBJ2-5; D may be TRBD1 (5 bases). This clonotype was sampled from a man between 60 and 75 years old with active or convalescent COVID-19. The sample taken for sequencing was peripheral blood. The CDR3 sequence: CASSPNSGRETQYF. As DNA, the CDR3 is TGTGCCAGCTCACCAAATTCAGGGCGAGAGACCCAGTACTTC.